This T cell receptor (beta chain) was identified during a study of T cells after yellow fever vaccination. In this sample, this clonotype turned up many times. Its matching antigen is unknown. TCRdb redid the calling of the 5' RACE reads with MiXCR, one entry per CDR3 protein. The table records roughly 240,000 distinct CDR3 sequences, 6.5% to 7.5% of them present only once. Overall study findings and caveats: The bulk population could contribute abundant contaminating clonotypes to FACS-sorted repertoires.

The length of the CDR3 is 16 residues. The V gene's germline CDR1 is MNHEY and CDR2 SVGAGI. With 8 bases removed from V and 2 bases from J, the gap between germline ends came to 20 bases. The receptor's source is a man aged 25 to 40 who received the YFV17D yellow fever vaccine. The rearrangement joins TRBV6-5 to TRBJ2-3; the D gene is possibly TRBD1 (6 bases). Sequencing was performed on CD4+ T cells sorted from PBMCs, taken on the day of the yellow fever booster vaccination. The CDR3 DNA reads TGTGCCAGCCGGTTACCCGGCAGGGGTACCACAGATACGCAGTATTTT. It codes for CASRLPGRGTTDTQYF.